Listed below are T cell receptor beta chains from one sample, sequenced in a study of blood T cell repertoires in COVID-19. Using immunoSEQ multiplex PCR, the repertoire was profiled, and TCRdb retains in-frame clones only, with some absent. The repertoire holds 140,000 to 150,000 clones, with approximately 85% as singletons. Specimen: peripheral blood. These receptors originate from a man in his 70s with acute or convalescent COVID-19. Both conserved end residues are part of each CDR3. D genes are given only for firm matches. Part of the rows lack a size; the others show once, few, many or a class for expanded clones.

size	V	length	J	D	DNA	CDR3
once	TRBV28	15	TRBJ1-1	-	TGTGCCAGCAGCTCCGCCGGGAGGCTGAACACTGAAGCTTTCTTT	CASSSAGRLNTEAFF
-	TRBV19	15	TRBJ2-7	TRBD1	TGTGCCAGTAGTACCGGGACAGGGAGCTCCTACGAGCAGTACTTC	CASSTGTGSSYEQYF
few	TRBV5-1	15	TRBJ1-1	TRBD1	TGCGCCAGCAGCTTTGAGACAGGGGTTTTGGCTGAAGCTTTCTTT	CASSFETGVLAEAFF
-	TRBV27	16	TRBJ1-1	-	TGTGCCAGCAGTTTCAGGACAGCTACAGTTGGTGGTGAAGCTTTCTTT	CASSFRTATVGGEAFF
-	TRBV7-2	14	TRBJ2-7	-	TGTGCCAGCAGCCAGACAGGGCCCGGACTACAGCAGTACTTC	CASSQTGPGLQQYF
-	TRBV19	14	TRBJ2-3	-	TGTGCCAGTAGTAATCGGGGAGGCACAGATACGCAGTATTTT	CASSNRGGTDTQYF
-	TRBV6-5	13	TRBJ2-5	-	TGTGCCAGCAGTTACGGGGGCTGGGAGACCCAGTACTTC	CASSYGGWETQYF
-	TRBV5-1	15	TRBJ1-3	TRBD1	TGCGCCAGCAGTAGGGACAGGGCGGGCGGAAACACCATATATTTT	CASSRDRAGGNTIYF
-	TRBV28	18	TRBJ1-2	TRBD1	TGTGCCAGCAGTTTTGCCCCACGGACAGGGGCCCTTACCTATGGCTACACCTTC	CASSFAPRTGALTYGYTF
once	TRBV18	17	TRBJ2-1	TRBD2	TGTGCCAGCTCTCAAAACCGACTAGCGGGGGGGTACAATGAGCAGTTCTTC	CASSQNRLAGGYNEQFF
-	TRBV2	16	TRBJ1-4	TRBD1	TGTGCCAGCACCTTCCCCCGGGACAGGGGTGGAGAAAAACTGTTTTTT	CASTFPRDRGGEKLFF
-	TRBV5-1	15	TRBJ1-2	-	TGCGCCAGCAGCCCCGGGACACAGGATAACTATGGCTACACCTTC	CASSPGTQDNYGYTF
-	TRBV3-1/TRBV3-2	18	TRBJ1-5	-	TGTGCCAGCAGCCAAGCCCCCCCTCGGATCCTAGCAAATCAGCCCCAGCATTTT	CASSQAPPRILANQPQHF
-	TRBV28	15	TRBJ2-7	TRBD2	TGTGCCAGCAGTTTATGGGCTAGCGGGATCTACGAGCAGTACTTC	CASSLWASGIYEQYF
-	TRBV7-8	16	TRBJ2-4	-	TGTGCCAGCAGCTTCCCCGGCCAGGGTATAAAGAACATTCAGTACTTC	CASSFPGQGIKNIQYF
-	TRBV9	16	TRBJ2-1	-	TGTGCCAGCAGCTTGAGTGGGGGAGGGGGATATATTGAGCAGTTCTTC	CASSLSGGGGYIEQFF
-	TRBV7-9	14	TRBJ2-7	TRBD1	TGTGCCAGCAGCCGGGACAGAAGCTCCTACGAGCAGTACTTC	CASSRDRSSYEQYF
-	TRBV6-5	15	TRBJ2-7	TRBD1	TGTGCCAGCAGTTACATGGGGACAGGGGCCTACGAGCAGTACTTC	CASSYMGTGAYEQYF
-	TRBV13	13	TRBJ2-3	-	TGTGCCAGCAGCTTATGGGCCCCGGATACGCAGTATTTT	CASSLWAPDTQYF
-	TRBV27	14	TRBJ1-1	-	TGTGCCAGCAGTCCAGGGTACATGAACACTGAAGCTTTCTTT	CASSPGYMNTEAFF
once	TRBV5-1	15	TRBJ2-4	-	TGCGCCAGCAGCTTCAACGGGGATCCCAGGTACATTCAGTACTTC	CASSFNGDPRYIQYF
-	TRBV19	13	TRBJ1-1	-	TGTGCCAGTAGTATAAGGGGGGGGAGAGGAGCTTTCTTT	CASSIRGGRGAFF
-	TRBV5-6	15	TRBJ2-5	TRBD2	TGTGCCAGCAGCTCCAGATTAGCGGGGATAGAGACCCAGTACTTC	CASSSRLAGIETQYF
-	TRBV2	13	TRBJ2-5	TRBD1	TGTGCCAGCACCGAGGGGGCACAGGAGACCCAGTACTTC	CASTEGAQETQYF
-	TRBV5-1	16	TRBJ2-7	TRBD2	TGCGCCAGCAGCCGCCTCCCCGGGACTAGCTTCTACGAGCAGTACTTC	CASSRLPGTSFYEQYF
-	TRBV6-5	14	TRBJ1-1	-	TGTGCCAGCAGTTACCGCCGCGAGAGCACTGAAGCTTTCTTT	CASSYRRESTEAFF
-	TRBV7-9	12	TRBJ1-1	TRBD1	TGTGCCAGCAGCCCCCGGACAGGTTTAGCTTTCTTT	CASSPRTGLAFF
-	TRBV27	15	TRBJ2-5	TRBD2	TGTGCCAGCAGTCACGAGAGCGGGGGGACAGAGACCCAGTACTTC	CASSHESGGTETQYF
-	TRBV9	16	TRBJ1-3	TRBD1	TGTGCCAGCAGCATTCGACAGGGTAGGAGAGGAAACACCATATATTTT	CASSIRQGRRGNTIYF
-	TRBV7-9	13	TRBJ2-1	-	TGTGCCGGTGGGGCGGTCTCCTACAATGAGCAGTTCTTC	CAGGAVSYNEQFF
-	TRBV5-4	14	TRBJ2-7	TRBD1	TGTGCCAGCAGCTCAGGGACAGGGGGCTACGAGCAGTACTTC	CASSSGTGGYEQYF
-	TRBV6-5	14	TRBJ2-5	TRBD1	TGTGCCAGCAGTCCCCGGACAGGTCAAGAGACCCAGTACTTC	CASSPRTGQETQYF
once	TRBV7-2	15	TRBJ2-1	TRBD2	TGTGCCAGCAGCCGGACTAGCGGGGCGTACAATGAGCAGTTCTTC	CASSRTSGAYNEQFF
-	TRBV29-1	12	TRBJ2-1	TRBD1	TGCAGCGTCCAGGGGGTCTACAATGAGCAGTTCTTC	CSVQGVYNEQFF
-	TRBV15	17	TRBJ2-1	TRBD2	TGTGCCACCAGCAAAGGACTAGTGGCGACCGTAGACAATGAGCAGTTCTTC	CATSKGLVATVDNEQFF
once	TRBV5-1	15	TRBJ2-2	TRBD1	TGCGCCAGCAGCTTATCCAGGGGGCAAAACGGGGAGCTGTTTTTT	CASSLSRGQNGELFF
once	TRBV29-1	14	TRBJ2-2	TRBD2	TGCAGCGTGGTAGCGGGAGACGGCACCGGGGAGCTGTTTTTT	CSVVAGDGTGELFF
few	TRBV29-1	14	TRBJ1-1	TRBD1	TGCAGCGTTGAATCAGCAGGGGGTACCTTGGAAGCTTTCTTT	CSVESAGGTLEAFF
-	TRBV7-2	16	TRBJ1-6	-	TGTGCCAGCAGCTTAGGCGAGGTGCCCTATAATTCACCCCTCCACTTT	CASSLGEVPYNSPLHF
-	TRBV5-1	16	TRBJ1-2	-	TGCGCCAGCAGCCGACGAGCCAAAAGGGAGCCCTATGGCTACACCTTC	CASSRRAKREPYGYTF
-	TRBV29-1	14	TRBJ1-1	TRBD1	TGCAGCGTTGCCCAACGGCAGGGGGGCACTGAAGCTTTCTTT	CSVAQRQGGTEAFF
-	TRBV3-1/TRBV3-2	17	TRBJ2-3	TRBD2	TGTGCCAGCAGCCACACCGCGGGACTAGCGGGCACAGATACGCAGTATTTT	CASSHTAGLAGTDTQYF